This is a list of T cell receptor beta chains from one sample in a study of shared clonotypes between healthy human individuals. The protocol was immunoSEQ multiplex PCR, while the TCRdb copy is restricted to in-frame clones and leaves out a portion. The table shows about 680,000 clones, with over 65% occurring only once. The sample was memory CD4+ T cells sorted from blood. These receptors originate from a woman aged 25 to 39 in good health. Both conserved end residues are part of each CDR3. Each record gives: clone size, V gene, J gene, D gene, CDR3 DNA, CDR3 protein. The D gene is left open where the match is weak. A row's size may be missing; if present it is once, few, many or a size class.

clone size: .
V gene: TRBV5-5
J gene: TRBJ2-7
D gene: .
CDR3 DNA: TGTGCCAGCAGCCAAGGACAGTCTCGCGAGCAGTACTTC
CDR3 protein: CASSQGQSREQYF

clone size: .
V gene: TRBV28
J gene: TRBJ2-1
D gene: TRBD2
CDR3 DNA: TGTGCCAGCAGTCAAGGGGAGGGTCCCTACAATGAGCAGTTCTTC
CDR3 protein: CASSQGEGPYNEQFF

clone size: few
V gene: TRBV29-1
J gene: TRBJ1-1
D gene: .
CDR3 DNA: TGCAGCGCGGGCGGGCCTGCTGAAGCTTTCTTT
CDR3 protein: CSAGGPAEAFF

clone size: .
V gene: TRBV7-6
J gene: TRBJ2-3
D gene: TRBD2
CDR3 DNA: TGTGCCAGCAGCTTAGGCCCTAGCGGTTTTAGCACAGATACGCAGTATTTT
CDR3 protein: CASSLGPSGFSTDTQYF

clone size: .
V gene: TRBV6-5
J gene: TRBJ2-7
D gene: TRBD1
CDR3 DNA: TGTGCCAGCAGGTTAGGACAGGGGGGTTCCTACGAGCAGTACTTC
CDR3 protein: CASRLGQGGSYEQYF

clone size: few
V gene: TRBV2
J gene: TRBJ2-7
D gene: .
CDR3 DNA: TGTGCCACCGCCGACGGAGACTACGAGCAGTACTTC
CDR3 protein: CATADGDYEQYF

clone size: many
V gene: TRBV7-2
J gene: TRBJ2-1
D gene: .
CDR3 DNA: TGTGCCAGCAGCCACCAAGCGAGACGGAGCTCCTACAATGAGCAGTTCTTC
CDR3 protein: CASSHQARRSSYNEQFF

clone size: .
V gene: TRBV5-5
J gene: TRBJ1-2
D gene: .
CDR3 DNA: TGTGCCAGCAGCTTTTTGGGGGACGGTAACTATGGCTACACCTTC
CDR3 protein: CASSFLGDGNYGYTF

clone size: few
V gene: TRBV11-1
J gene: TRBJ2-7
D gene: .
CDR3 DNA: TGTGCCAGCAGCCAGGGACCTAACGAGCAGTACTTC
CDR3 protein: CASSQGPNEQYF

clone size: .
V gene: TRBV5-4
J gene: TRBJ1-1
D gene: .
CDR3 DNA: TGTGCCAGCAGCTTGGGAGCCGCGAGGGTGAACACTGAAGCTTTCTTT
CDR3 protein: CASSLGAARVNTEAFF

clone size: .
V gene: TRBV6-1
J gene: TRBJ1-5
D gene: TRBD1
CDR3 DNA: TGTGCCAGCAGTGGGGACAGGGGGAACCAGCCCCAGCATTTT
CDR3 protein: CASSGDRGNQPQHF

clone size: .
V gene: TRBV4-1
J gene: TRBJ2-1
D gene: .
CDR3 DNA: TGCGCCAGCAGCCAAGATGGAGGGTTCTACAATGAGCAGTTCTTC
CDR3 protein: CASSQDGGFYNEQFF

clone size: few
V gene: TRBV5-1
J gene: TRBJ2-4
D gene: .
CDR3 DNA: TGCGCCAGCAGCTTAACTACTGAGGGGGCCAAAAACATTCAGTACTTC
CDR3 protein: CASSLTTEGAKNIQYF

clone size: .
V gene: TRBV30
J gene: TRBJ1-5
D gene: .
CDR3 DNA: TGTGCCTGGGCCCCAACCGGACAGAGGAGCAATCAGCCCCAGCATTTT
CDR3 protein: CAWAPTGQRSNQPQHF

clone size: .
V gene: TRBV27
J gene: TRBJ2-1
D gene: .
CDR3 DNA: TGTGCCAGCCGTCCTTGGAGGGAAATGAATGAGCAGTTCTTC
CDR3 protein: CASRPWREMNEQFF

clone size: .
V gene: TRBV11-2
J gene: TRBJ2-7
D gene: .
CDR3 DNA: TGTGCCAGCAGCTTAGATCGGATTTCGGTACGCTACGAGCAGTACTTC
CDR3 protein: CASSLDRISVRYEQYF

clone size: .
V gene: TRBV2
J gene: TRBJ2-1
D gene: .
CDR3 DNA: TGTGCCAGCACTAGAGGATCGGCGCCTTACAATGAGCAGTTCTTC
CDR3 protein: CASTRGSAPYNEQFF

clone size: .
V gene: TRBV2
J gene: TRBJ1-2
D gene: .
CDR3 DNA: TGTGCCAGCACCCCGTCTCCTAACTATGGCTACACCTTC
CDR3 protein: CASTPSPNYGYTF

clone size: .
V gene: TRBV5-1
J gene: TRBJ1-2
D gene: .
CDR3 DNA: TGCGCCAGCAGCTTGGGACACTCGGAGGACTATGGCTACACCTTC
CDR3 protein: CASSLGHSEDYGYTF

clone size: .
V gene: TRBV7-8
J gene: TRBJ2-1
D gene: .
CDR3 DNA: TGTGCCAGCAGCTCCCGCGAGGGGGGATCCTACAATGAGCAGTTCTTC
CDR3 protein: CASSSREGGSYNEQFF

clone size: .
V gene: TRBV6-6
J gene: TRBJ2-3
D gene: .
CDR3 DNA: TGTGCCAGCAGTTACCCGGGGGCCCAGGATACGCAGTATTTT
CDR3 protein: CASSYPGAQDTQYF

clone size: once
V gene: TRBV4-2
J gene: TRBJ2-1
D gene: .
CDR3 DNA: TGTGCCAGCAGCCAAGTAGCGGAGCAAGGCAATGAGCAGTTCTTC
CDR3 protein: CASSQVAEQGNEQFF

clone size: .
V gene: TRBV6-5
J gene: TRBJ2-7
D gene: .
CDR3 DNA: TGTGCCAGCAGCACACAGGGTTTTAGCTCCTACGAGCAGTACTTC
CDR3 protein: CASSTQGFSSYEQYF

clone size: .
V gene: TRBV6-1
J gene: TRBJ2-1
D gene: TRBD2
CDR3 DNA: TGTGCCAGTACGACTAGCGTTAACAATGAGCAGTTCTTC
CDR3 protein: CASTTSVNNEQFF

clone size: .
V gene: TRBV28
J gene: TRBJ1-1
D gene: .
CDR3 DNA: TGTGCCAGCAGTTTCGGGACTAACACTGAAGCTTTCTTT
CDR3 protein: CASSFGTNTEAFF

clone size: .
V gene: TRBV7-8
J gene: TRBJ2-7
D gene: .
CDR3 DNA: TGTGCCAGCAGCCGTGGGGGGACGGGATCCTACGAGCAGTACTTC
CDR3 protein: CASSRGGTGSYEQYF

clone size: .
V gene: TRBV10-3
J gene: TRBJ2-7
D gene: .
CDR3 DNA: TGTGCCATCAGTGAAAATACAAGCGAAAATCAGTACTTC
CDR3 protein: CAISENTSENQYF

clone size: .
V gene: TRBV4-1
J gene: TRBJ2-1
D gene: .
CDR3 DNA: TGCGCCAGCAGCCAAGGGCTAGGGACCTACAATGAGCAGTTCTTC
CDR3 protein: CASSQGLGTYNEQFF

clone size: .
V gene: TRBV7-6
J gene: TRBJ2-7
D gene: TRBD2
CDR3 DNA: TGTGCCAGCAGCTCTGGGACTAGCGGGGGCTACGAGCAGTACTTC
CDR3 protein: CASSSGTSGGYEQYF

clone size: .
V gene: TRBV5-1
J gene: TRBJ2-3
D gene: TRBD1
CDR3 DNA: TGCGCCAGCAGTGGGACAGGGTTTGGAACAGATACGCAGTATTTT
CDR3 protein: CASSGTGFGTDTQYF

clone size: .
V gene: TRBV25-1
J gene: TRBJ2-7
D gene: TRBD1
CDR3 DNA: TGTGCCAGCAGCCCAGGGACAGGGGTCCCGTACGAGCAGTACTTC
CDR3 protein: CASSPGTGVPYEQYF

clone size: .
V gene: TRBV18
J gene: TRBJ2-1
D gene: TRBD1
CDR3 DNA: TGTGCCAGCTCACCATTTGGCACCGGGACAGGGGCCAATGAGCAGTTCTTC
CDR3 protein: CASSPFGTGTGANEQFF

clone size: .
V gene: TRBV9
J gene: TRBJ1-1
D gene: .
CDR3 DNA: TGTGCCAGCAGCGTAGGTGGCAGTTCCACTGAAGCTTTCTTT
CDR3 protein: CASSVGGSSTEAFF

clone size: .
V gene: TRBV6-1
J gene: TRBJ2-7
D gene: .
CDR3 DNA: TGTGCCAGCGAACAGGGACAACGGTACGAGCAGTACTTC
CDR3 protein: CASEQGQRYEQYF

clone size: few
V gene: TRBV28
J gene: TRBJ2-7
D gene: TRBD2
CDR3 DNA: TGTGCCAGCAGTTTATACGGACTAGCGGGAGGGTTCGACGAGCAGTACTTC
CDR3 protein: CASSLYGLAGGFDEQYF

clone size: .
V gene: TRBV5-1
J gene: TRBJ2-1
D gene: TRBD1
CDR3 DNA: TGCGCCAGCACCCACTCCGGGACAGGCTACAATGAGCAGTTCTTC
CDR3 protein: CASTHSGTGYNEQFF

clone size: .
V gene: TRBV11-3
J gene: TRBJ2-5
D gene: .
CDR3 DNA: TGTGCCAGCAGCTCCGGACTCGCAACTAAAGAGACCCAGTACTTC
CDR3 protein: CASSSGLATKETQYF

clone size: .
V gene: TRBV11-2
J gene: TRBJ1-1
D gene: .
CDR3 DNA: TGTGCCAGCAGCTTAAGAGGAGGTAGGGTGACCACTGAAGCTTTCTTT
CDR3 protein: CASSLRGGRVTTEAFF

clone size: .
V gene: TRBV7-2
J gene: TRBJ2-1
D gene: .
CDR3 DNA: TGTGCCAGCAGCTTAGGTGGCGGGGCTGGGTTTAATGAGCAGTTCTTC
CDR3 protein: CASSLGGGAGFNEQFF

clone size: .
V gene: TRBV6-1
J gene: TRBJ1-5
D gene: TRBD1
CDR3 DNA: TGTGCCGAAGGGCAGGGGGCGCGAAATCAGCCCCAGCATTTT
CDR3 protein: CAEGQGARNQPQHF

clone size: .
V gene: TRBV30
J gene: TRBJ2-3
D gene: .
CDR3 DNA: TGTGCCTGGGAGAGGGGGGCAGATACGCAGTATTTT
CDR3 protein: CAWERGADTQYF

clone size: few
V gene: TRBV5-1
J gene: TRBJ2-3
D gene: TRBD2
CDR3 DNA: TGCGCCAGCAGTCCGGGGACTAGCGGGAATACGCAGTATTTT
CDR3 protein: CASSPGTSGNTQYF

clone size: .
V gene: TRBV9
J gene: TRBJ1-3
D gene: .
CDR3 DNA: TGTGCCAGCAGCGTAGGCACGCATTTCTCTGGAAACACCATATATTTT
CDR3 protein: CASSVGTHFSGNTIYF

clone size: .
V gene: TRBV29-1
J gene: TRBJ2-4
D gene: TRBD2
CDR3 DNA: TGCAGCGTGACCGGGACTAGCGGGAGAGGCGCCAAAAACATTCAGTACTTC
CDR3 protein: CSVTGTSGRGAKNIQYF

clone size: .
V gene: TRBV11-2
J gene: TRBJ2-3
D gene: TRBD2
CDR3 DNA: TGTGCCAGCAGACTAACTCTTAGCGGGAAACCCGCAGATACGCAGTATTTT
CDR3 protein: CASRLTLSGKPADTQYF

clone size: .
V gene: TRBV6-6
J gene: TRBJ2-2
D gene: .
CDR3 DNA: TGTGCCAGCAGTCACAGAGGCAACACCGGGGAGCTGTTTTTT
CDR3 protein: CASSHRGNTGELFF

clone size: .
V gene: TRBV14
J gene: TRBJ1-2
D gene: TRBD1
CDR3 DNA: TGTGCCAGCAGCCAAGATAGGGACAGGGCTCACGGCTACACCTTC
CDR3 protein: CASSQDRDRAHGYTF

clone size: .
V gene: TRBV4-1
J gene: TRBJ2-7
D gene: .
CDR3 DNA: TGCGCCAGCAGCCCCACGGAGCGCAGCTCCTACGAGCAGTACTTC
CDR3 protein: CASSPTERSSYEQYF

clone size: .
V gene: TRBV5-6
J gene: TRBJ2-7
D gene: .
CDR3 DNA: TGTGCCAGCAGCTTGGTGGGTAGGGAGAGCTCCTACGAGCAGTACTTC
CDR3 protein: CASSLVGRESSYEQYF

clone size: .
V gene: TRBV29-1
J gene: TRBJ2-2
D gene: TRBD1
CDR3 DNA: TGCAGCGTGGCCCAGGGGGCTAGCGACACCGGGGAGCTGTTTTTT
CDR3 protein: CSVAQGASDTGELFF